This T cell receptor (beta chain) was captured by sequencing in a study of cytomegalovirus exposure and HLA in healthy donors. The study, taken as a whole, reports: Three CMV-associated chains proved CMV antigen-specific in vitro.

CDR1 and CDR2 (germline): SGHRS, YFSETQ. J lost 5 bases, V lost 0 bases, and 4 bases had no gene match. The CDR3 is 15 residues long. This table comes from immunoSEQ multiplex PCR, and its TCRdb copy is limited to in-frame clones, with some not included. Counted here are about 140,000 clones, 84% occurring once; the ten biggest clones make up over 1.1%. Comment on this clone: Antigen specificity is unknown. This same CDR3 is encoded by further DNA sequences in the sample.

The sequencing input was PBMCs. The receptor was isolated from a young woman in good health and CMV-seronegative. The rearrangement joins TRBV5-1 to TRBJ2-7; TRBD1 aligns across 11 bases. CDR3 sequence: CASSLVGTGGDEQYF. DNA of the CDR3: TGCGCCAGCAGCTTGGTTGGGACAGGGGGTGACGAGCAGTACTTC.